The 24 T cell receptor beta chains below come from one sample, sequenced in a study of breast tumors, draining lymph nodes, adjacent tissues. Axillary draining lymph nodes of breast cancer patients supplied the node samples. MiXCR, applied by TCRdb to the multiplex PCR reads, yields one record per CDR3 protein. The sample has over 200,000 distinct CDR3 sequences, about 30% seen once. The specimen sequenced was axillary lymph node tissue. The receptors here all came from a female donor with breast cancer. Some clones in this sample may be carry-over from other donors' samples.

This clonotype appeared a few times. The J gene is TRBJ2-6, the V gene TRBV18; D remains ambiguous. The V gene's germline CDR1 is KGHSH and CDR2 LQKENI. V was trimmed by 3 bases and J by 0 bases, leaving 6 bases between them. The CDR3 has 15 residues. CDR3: CASSPSLSGANVLTF. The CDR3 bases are TGTGCCAGCTCACCGAGCCTCTCTGGGGCCAACGTCCTGACTTTC. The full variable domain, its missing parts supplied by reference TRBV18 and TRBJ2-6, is NAGVMQNPRHLVRRRGQEARLRCSPMKGHSHVYWYRQLPEEGLKFMVYLQKENIIDESGMPKERFSAEFPKEGPSILRIQQVVRGDSAAYFCASSPSLSGANVLTFGAGSRLTVL.

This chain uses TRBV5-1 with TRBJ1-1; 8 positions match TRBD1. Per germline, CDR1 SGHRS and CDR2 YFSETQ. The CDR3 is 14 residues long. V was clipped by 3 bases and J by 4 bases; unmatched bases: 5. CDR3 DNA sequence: TGCGCCAGCAGCTCCGGGACAGGTTTCACTGAAGCTTTCTTT. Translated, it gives CASSSGTGFTEAFF.

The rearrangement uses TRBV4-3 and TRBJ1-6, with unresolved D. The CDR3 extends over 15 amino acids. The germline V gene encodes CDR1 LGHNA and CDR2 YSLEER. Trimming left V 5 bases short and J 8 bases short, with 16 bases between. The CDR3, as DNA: TGCGCCAGCAGCTGGCGGGAGGGCCCGGATTCACCCCTCCACTTT. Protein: CASSWREGPDSPLHF.

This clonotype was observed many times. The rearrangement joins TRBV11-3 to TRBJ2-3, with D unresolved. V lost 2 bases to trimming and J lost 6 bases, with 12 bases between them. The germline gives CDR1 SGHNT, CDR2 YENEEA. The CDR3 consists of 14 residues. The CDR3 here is CASSLNGGTDTQYF. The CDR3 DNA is TGTGCCAGCAGCTTAAACGGCGGTACGGATACGCAGTATTTT. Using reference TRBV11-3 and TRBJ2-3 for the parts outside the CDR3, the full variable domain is EAGVVQSPRYKIIEKKQPVAFWCNPISGHNTLYWYLQNLGQGPELLIRYENEEAVDDSQLPKDRFSAERLKGVDSTLKIQPAELGDSAVYLCASSLNGGTDTQYFGPGTRLTVL.

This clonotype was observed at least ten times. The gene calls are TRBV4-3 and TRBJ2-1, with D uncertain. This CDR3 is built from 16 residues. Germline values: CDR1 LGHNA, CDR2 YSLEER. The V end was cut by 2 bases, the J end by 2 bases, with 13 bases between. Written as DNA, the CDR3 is TGCGCCAGCAGCCAATCCCCCTTAGGTCCCTACAATGAGCAGTTCTTC. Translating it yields CASSQSPLGPYNEQFF.

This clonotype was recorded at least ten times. The DNA for the CDR3 is TGCAGTGCTTCCGGGACAGGGGCCTGGCGTGGGCAGTTCTTC. It translates to CSASGTGAWRGQFF. The V call is TRBV20-1, the J call TRBJ2-1, with 10 bases aligning to TRBD1. Trimming removed 5 bases from V and 12 bases from J; junction bases left unmatched: 13. This CDR3 has 14 residues. Per the germline V gene, CDR1 is DFQATT and CDR2 is SNEGSKA (reference sequence).

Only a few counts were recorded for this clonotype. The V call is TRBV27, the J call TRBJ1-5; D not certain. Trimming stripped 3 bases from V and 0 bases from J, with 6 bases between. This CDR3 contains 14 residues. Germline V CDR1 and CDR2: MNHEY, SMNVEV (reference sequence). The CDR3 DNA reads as TGTGCCAGCAGTTTTGGCGGTAGCAATCAGCCCCAGCATTTT. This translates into CASSFGGSNQPQHF.

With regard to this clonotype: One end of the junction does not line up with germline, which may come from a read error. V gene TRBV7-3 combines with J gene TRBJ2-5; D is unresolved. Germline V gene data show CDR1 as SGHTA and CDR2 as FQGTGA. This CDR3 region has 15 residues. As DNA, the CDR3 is TGTGCCAGCAGCTTCAACGGCCTAGTCGGCGAGACCCAGTGCTTC. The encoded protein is CASSFNGLVGETQCF.

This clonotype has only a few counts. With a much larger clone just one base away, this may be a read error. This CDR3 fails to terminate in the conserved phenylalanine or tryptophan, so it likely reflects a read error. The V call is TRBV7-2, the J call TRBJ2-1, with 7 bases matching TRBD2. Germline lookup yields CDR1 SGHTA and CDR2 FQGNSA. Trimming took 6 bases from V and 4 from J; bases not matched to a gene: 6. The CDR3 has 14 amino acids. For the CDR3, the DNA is TGTGCCAGCAGGCGGGAGACGGGTTACAATGAGCAGTTCCTC. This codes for CASRRETGYNEQFL.

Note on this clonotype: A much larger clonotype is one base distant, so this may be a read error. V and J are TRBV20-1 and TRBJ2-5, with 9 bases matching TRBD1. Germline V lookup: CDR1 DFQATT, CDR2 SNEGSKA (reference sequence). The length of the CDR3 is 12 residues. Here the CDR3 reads CSAGQGGKTPYF. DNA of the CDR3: TGCAGTGCGGGACAGGGAGGAAAGACCCCGTACTTC.

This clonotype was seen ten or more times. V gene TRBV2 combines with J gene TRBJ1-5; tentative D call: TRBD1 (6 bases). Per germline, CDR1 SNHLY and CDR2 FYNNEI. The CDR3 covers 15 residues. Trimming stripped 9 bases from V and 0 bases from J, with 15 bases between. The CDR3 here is CASNREPNSNQPQHF. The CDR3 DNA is TGTGCCAGTAACAGGGAACCCAATAGCAATCAGCCCCAGCATTTT.

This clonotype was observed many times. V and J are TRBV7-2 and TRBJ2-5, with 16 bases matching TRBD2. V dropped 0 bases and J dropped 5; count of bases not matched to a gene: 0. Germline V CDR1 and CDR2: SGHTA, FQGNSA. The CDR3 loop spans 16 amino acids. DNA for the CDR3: TGTGCCAGCAGCTTAGCGGGACTAGCGGGGGGGGAGACCCAGTACTTC. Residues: CASSLAGLAGGETQYF.

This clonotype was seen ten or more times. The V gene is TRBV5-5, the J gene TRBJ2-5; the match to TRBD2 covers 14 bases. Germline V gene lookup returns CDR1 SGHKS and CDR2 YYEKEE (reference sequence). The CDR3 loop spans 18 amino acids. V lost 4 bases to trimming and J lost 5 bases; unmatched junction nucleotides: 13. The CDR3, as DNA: TGTGCCAGCAGCCCGCGCCAGCGGACTAGCGGGAGGAGGGAGACCCAGTACTTC. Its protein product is CASSPRQRTSGRRETQYF.

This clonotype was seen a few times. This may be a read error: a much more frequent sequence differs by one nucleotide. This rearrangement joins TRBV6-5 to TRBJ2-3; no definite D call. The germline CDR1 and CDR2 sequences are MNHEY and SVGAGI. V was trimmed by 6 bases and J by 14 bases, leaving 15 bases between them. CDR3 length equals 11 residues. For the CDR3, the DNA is TGTGCCAGCAGACACCGGACCAGTTGGTATTTT. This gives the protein CASRHRTSWYF.

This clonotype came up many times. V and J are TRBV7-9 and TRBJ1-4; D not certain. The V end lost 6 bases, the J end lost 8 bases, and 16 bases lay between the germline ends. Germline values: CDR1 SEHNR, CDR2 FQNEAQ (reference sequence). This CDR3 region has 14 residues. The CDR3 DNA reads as TGTGCCAGCAGACGGACCCAAGGTGGGGAAAAACTGTTTTTT. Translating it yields CASRRTQGGEKLFF.

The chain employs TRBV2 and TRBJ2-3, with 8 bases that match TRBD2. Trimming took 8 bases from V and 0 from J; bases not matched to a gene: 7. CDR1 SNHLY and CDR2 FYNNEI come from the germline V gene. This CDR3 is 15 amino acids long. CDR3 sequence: CASGGGSGSTDTQYF. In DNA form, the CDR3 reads TGTGCCAGCGGCGGGGGGAGCGGGAGCACAGATACGCAGTATTTT.

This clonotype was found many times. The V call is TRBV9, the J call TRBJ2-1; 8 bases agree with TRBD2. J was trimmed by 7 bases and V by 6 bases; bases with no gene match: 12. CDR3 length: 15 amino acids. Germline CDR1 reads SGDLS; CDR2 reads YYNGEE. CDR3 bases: TGTGCCAGCACCCGCGGCGGGACTAGGGCGAATGAGCAGTTCTTC. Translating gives CASTRGGTRANEQFF.

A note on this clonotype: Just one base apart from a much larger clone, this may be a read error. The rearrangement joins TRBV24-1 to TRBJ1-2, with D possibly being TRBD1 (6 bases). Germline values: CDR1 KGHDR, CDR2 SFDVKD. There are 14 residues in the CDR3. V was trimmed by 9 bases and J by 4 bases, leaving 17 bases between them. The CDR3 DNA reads TGTGCCACCCGGGGGCGGGGTACTAGCTATGGCTACACCTTC. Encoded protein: CATRGRGTSYGYTF.

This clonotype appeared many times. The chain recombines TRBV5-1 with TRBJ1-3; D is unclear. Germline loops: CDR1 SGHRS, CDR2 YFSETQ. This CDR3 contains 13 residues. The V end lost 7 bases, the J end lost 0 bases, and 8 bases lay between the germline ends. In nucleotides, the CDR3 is TGCGCCAGCCGAGTAAGCTCTGGAAACACCATATATTTT. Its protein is CASRVSSGNTIYF.

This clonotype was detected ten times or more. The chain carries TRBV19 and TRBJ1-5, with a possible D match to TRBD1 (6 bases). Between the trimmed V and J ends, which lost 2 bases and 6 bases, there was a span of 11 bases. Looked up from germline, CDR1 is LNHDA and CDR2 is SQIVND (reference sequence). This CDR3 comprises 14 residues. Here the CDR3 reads CASSISGVGQPQHF. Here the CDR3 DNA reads TGTGCCAGTAGTATATCAGGGGTCGGTCAGCCCCAGCATTTT.

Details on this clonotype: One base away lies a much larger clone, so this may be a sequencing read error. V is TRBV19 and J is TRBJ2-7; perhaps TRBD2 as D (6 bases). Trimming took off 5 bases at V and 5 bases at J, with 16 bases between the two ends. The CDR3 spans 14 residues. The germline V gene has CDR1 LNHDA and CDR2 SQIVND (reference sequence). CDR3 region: CASSAQGGAHEQYF. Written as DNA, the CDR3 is TGTGCCAGTAGTGCCCAGGGCGGGGCCCACGAGCAGTACTTC.

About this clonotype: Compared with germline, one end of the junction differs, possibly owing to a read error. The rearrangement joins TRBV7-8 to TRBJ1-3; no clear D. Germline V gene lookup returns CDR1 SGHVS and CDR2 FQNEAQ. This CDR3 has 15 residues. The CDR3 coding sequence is TGTGCCAGCAGCTTTGATCGGAGCTCTGGAAGCACCATACATTTT. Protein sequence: CASSFDRSSGSTIHF.

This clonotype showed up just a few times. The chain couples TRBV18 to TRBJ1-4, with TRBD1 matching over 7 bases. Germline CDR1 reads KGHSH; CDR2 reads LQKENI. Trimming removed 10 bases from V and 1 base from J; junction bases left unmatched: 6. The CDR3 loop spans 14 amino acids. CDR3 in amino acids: CATGAGGTNEKLFF. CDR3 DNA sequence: TGTGCCACCGGAGCAGGGGGAACTAATGAAAAACTGTTTTTT.

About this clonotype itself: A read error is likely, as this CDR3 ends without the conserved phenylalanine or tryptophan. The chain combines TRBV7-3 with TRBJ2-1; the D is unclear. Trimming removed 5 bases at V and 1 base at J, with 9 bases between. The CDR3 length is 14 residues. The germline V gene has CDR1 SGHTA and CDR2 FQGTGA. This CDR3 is CASSLGQSYNEQFL. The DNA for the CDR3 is TGTGCCAGCAGCCTCGGGCAGTCCTACAATGAGCAGTTCCTC.